The present TCR beta chain was sequenced within a study of T cells in Graves' hyperthyroidism and ophthalmopathy. Study in general: Peripheral blood was drawn at first diagnosis, prior to all treatment.

The table lists this clonotype with a few counts. The CDR3 consists of 15 residues. Germline values: CDR1 MGHRA, CDR2 YSYEKL. Trimming cost V 8 bases and J 4 bases, with 20 bases left between them. TCR beta CDR3 region amplification was performed from RNA transcripts. The TCR CDR3 was amplified in a first-round RT-PCR using the HTBI primer set. Each CDR3 protein is one row after TCRdb ran MiXCR on the multiplex PCR reads. The data hold over 550,000 distinct CDR3 sequences, with about a sixth observed a single time. This sequence was found in a woman aged 18-29 years with Graves' hyperthyroidism. V and J are TRBV4-1 and TRBJ2-5, with a weak D call TRBD1 (8 bases). Specimen: blood. Here the CDR3 reads CASSQGGDVGETQYF. The CDR3 bases are TGCGCCAGCTCACAGGGGGGGGATGTGGGAGAGACCCAGTACTTC.